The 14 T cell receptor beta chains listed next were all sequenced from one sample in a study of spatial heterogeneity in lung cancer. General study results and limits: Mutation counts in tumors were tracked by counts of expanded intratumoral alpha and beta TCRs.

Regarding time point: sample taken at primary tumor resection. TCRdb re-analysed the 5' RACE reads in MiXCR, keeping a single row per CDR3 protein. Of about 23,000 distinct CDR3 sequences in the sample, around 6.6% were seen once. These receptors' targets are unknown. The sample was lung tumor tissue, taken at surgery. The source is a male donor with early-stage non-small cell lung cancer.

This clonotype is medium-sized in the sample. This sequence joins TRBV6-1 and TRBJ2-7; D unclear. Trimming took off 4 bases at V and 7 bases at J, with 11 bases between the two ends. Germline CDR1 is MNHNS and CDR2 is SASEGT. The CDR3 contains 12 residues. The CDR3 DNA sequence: TGTGCCAGCAGTGCTAACAGAAGGGAGCAGTACTTC. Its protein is CASSANRREQYF.

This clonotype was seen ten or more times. Here the CDR3 reads CSARGVSYNSPLHF. As DNA, the CDR3 is TGCAGTGCTAGGGGTGTTTCCTATAATTCACCCCTCCACTTT. The chain links TRBV20-1 to TRBJ1-6; D is ambiguous. The V gene lost 3 bases and the J gene lost 1 base, with 7 bases spanning the gap. CDR1 DFQATT and CDR2 SNEGSKA come from the germline V gene (reference sequence). The CDR3 runs 14 residues.

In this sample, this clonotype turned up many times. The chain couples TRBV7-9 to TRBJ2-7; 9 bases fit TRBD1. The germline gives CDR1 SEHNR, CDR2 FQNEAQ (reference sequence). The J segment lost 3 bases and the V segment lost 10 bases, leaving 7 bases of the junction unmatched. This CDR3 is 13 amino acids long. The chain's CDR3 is CAIDRGESYEQYF. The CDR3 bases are TGTGCCATCGACAGGGGGGAAAGCTACGAGCAGTACTTC.

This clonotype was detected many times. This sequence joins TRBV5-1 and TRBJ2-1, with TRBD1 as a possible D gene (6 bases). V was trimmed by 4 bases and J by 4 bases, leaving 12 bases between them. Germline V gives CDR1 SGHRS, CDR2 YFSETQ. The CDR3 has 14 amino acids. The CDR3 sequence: CASSRKDSYNEQFF. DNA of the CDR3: TGCGCCAGCAGCCGAAAGGACAGTTACAATGAGCAGTTCTTC.

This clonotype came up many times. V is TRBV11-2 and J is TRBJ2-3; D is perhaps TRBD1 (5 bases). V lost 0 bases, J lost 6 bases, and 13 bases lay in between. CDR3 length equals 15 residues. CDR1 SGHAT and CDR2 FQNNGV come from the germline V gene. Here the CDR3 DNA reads TGTGCCAGCAGCTTAGAGTTACTCCCAGGGGATACGCAGTATTTT. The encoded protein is CASSLELLPGDTQYF.

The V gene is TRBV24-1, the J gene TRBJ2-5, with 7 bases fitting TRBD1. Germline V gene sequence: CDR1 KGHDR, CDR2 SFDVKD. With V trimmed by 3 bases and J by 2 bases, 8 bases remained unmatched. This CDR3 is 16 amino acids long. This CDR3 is CATSDDGTELQETQYF. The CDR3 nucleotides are TGTGCCACCAGTGATGACGGGACAGAGCTTCAAGAGACCCAGTACTTC.

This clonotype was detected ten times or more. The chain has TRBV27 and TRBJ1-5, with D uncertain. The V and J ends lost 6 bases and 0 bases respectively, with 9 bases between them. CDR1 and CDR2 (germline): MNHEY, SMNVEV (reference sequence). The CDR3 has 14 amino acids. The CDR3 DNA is TGTGCCAGCAGCACGGATTATAGCAATCAGCCCCAGCATTTT. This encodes CASSTDYSNQPQHF.

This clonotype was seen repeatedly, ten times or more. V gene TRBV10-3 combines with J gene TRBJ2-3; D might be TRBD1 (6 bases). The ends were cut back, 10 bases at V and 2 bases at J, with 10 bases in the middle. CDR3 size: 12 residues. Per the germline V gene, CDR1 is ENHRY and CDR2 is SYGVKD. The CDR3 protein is CATRQATDTQYF. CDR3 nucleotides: TGTGCCACGAGACAGGCCACAGATACGCAGTATTTT.

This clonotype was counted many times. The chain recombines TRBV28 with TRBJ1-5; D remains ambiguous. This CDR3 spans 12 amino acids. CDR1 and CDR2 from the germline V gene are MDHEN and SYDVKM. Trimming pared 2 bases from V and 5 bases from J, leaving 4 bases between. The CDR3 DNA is TGTGCCAGCAGTTTACTGTATCAGCCCCAGCATTTT. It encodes CASSLLYQPQHF.

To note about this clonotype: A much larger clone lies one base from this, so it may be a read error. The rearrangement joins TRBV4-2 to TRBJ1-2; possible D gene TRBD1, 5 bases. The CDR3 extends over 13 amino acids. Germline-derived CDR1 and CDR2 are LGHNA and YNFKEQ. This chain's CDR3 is CASSPTGNYGSTF. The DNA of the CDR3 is TGTGCCAGCAGTCCAACAGGAAACTATGGCTCCACCTTC.

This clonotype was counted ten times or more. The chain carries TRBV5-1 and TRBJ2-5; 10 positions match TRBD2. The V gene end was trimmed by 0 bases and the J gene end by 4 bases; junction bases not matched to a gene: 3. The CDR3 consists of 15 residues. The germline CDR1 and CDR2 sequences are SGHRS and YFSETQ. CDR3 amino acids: CASSLGSSGRETQYF. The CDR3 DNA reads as TGCGCCAGCAGCTTGGGCTCTAGCGGGAGAGAGACCCAGTACTTC.

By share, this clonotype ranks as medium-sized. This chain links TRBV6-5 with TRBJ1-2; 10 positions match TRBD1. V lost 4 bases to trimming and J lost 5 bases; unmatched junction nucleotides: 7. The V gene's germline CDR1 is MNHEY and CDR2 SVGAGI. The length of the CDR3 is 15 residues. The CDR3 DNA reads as TGTGCCAGCAGTTTTTCGACAGGGGGCGAGTATGGCTACACCTTC. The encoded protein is CASSFSTGGEYGYTF.

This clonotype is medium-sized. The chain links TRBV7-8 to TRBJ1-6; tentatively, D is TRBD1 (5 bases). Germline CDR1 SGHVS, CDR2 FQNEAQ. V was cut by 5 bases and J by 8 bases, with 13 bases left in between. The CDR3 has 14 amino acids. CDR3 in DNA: TGTGCCAGCAGCCCGACAGAGGGGTATTCACCCCTCCACTTT. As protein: CASSPTEGYSPLHF.

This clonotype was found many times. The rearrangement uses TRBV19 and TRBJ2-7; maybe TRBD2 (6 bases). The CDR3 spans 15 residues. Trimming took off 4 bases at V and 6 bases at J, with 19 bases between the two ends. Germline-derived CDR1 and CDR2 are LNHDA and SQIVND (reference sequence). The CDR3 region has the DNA TGTGCCAGTAGTACGACACGGGACTCCTGGGGCGAGCAGTACTTC. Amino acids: CASSTTRDSWGEQYF.